Sequencing of this TCR beta chain was carried out in a study of cytomegalovirus exposure and HLA in healthy donors. Germline V gives CDR1 MNHNY, CDR2 SVGAGI (reference sequence). The CDR3 length is 11 residues. V lost 1 base and J lost 7, with 5 bases in between. With 60 Vbeta and 13 Jbeta primers, the PCR was carried out. Data came from immunoSEQ multiplex PCR; TCRdb stores just in-frame clones and leaves some out. In the table there are tens of thousands of clones, around 61% of which are singletons. Sequences were obtained from PBMCs. This clonotype was sampled from a woman in her 50s in good health and CMV-seronegative. V usage is TRBV6-6 and J usage is TRBJ2-7; D not certain. The CDR3 loop is CASSYYKEQYF. CDR3 bases: TGTGCCAGCAGTTACTACAAGGAGCAGTACTTC.